This T cell receptor (beta chain) was identified in a study of OX40 agonist ivuxolimab in advanced cancers. V was pared by 0 bases and J by 9 bases, with 6 bases of the junction left unmatched. The CDR3 is 17 residues long. Germline CDR1 is SGHTA and CDR2 is FQGTGA. Profiled with immunoSEQ multiplex PCR; TCRdb holds only in-frame clones, not every one. The sample consists of roughly 90,000 clones, more than 75% of them appearing once. The origin of this receptor is an adult with an advanced solid tumor such as melanoma, head and neck, liver or kidney cancer. The sequencing used CD4+ or CD8+ T cells sorted from blood, collected in a trial of the OX40 agonist ivuxolimab. The chain couples TRBV7-3 to TRBJ2-1, with 15 bases that match TRBD2. The CDR3 region is CASSLTGLAGGSVEQFF. The CDR3 DNA follows: TGTGCCAGCAGCTTAACGGGACTAGCGGGAGGTTCGGTTGAGCAGTTCTTC.